The 27 T cell receptor beta chains reported below all come from one sample, sequenced in a study of Ad26.COV2.S vaccination and SARS-CoV-2 variants. Libraries were prepared by immunoSEQ multiplex PCR; TCRdb keeps only in-frame clonotypes and omits some of them. The table has around 250,000 clones, about 83% seen once. Treatment: over 15 received Ad26.COV2.S at low or high dose, single or two shots; roughly five received placebo; per-sample allocation not given. Day 63 following the first vaccine or placebo injection was when the samples were taken. This material consisted of peripheral blood, taken in a trial of Ad26.COV2.S vaccine versus placebo. These receptors all stem from a person aged 18 to 65 who received the Ad26.COV2.S COVID-19 vaccine or a placebo.

This clone was seen a few times. The genes are TRBV5-4 and TRBJ2-5, with D maybe TRBD1 (7 bases). The CDR3 loop spans 13 amino acids. The V gene lost 5 bases and the J gene lost 4 bases, with 12 bases spanning the gap. In germline, CDR1 is SGHNT, CDR2 YYREEE (reference sequence). The CDR3 DNA is TGTGCCAGCAGTCCAGGGGGAGGAGAGACCCAGTACTTC. Its protein product is CASSPGGGETQYF. The full variable domain, rest sourced from reference TRBV5-4 and TRBJ2-5, is ETGVTQSPTHLIKTRGQQVTLRCSSQSGHNTVSWYQQALGQGPQFIFQYYREEENGRGNFPPRFSGLQFPNYSSELNVNALELDDSALYLCASSPGGGETQYFGPGTRLLVL.

This chain connects TRBV19 to TRBJ2-7, with D hard to call. The length of the CDR3 is 15 residues. V was pared by 0 bases and J by 6 bases, with 15 bases between. Germline CDR1 LNHDA, CDR2 SQIVND (reference sequence). The CDR3 spells CASSIDRLSGSEQYF. Written as DNA, the CDR3 is TGTGCCAGTAGTATAGATCGGTTGAGTGGCAGCGAGCAGTACTTC.

The chain carries TRBV7-9 and TRBJ1-1, with TRBD1 identical over 12 bases. Per the germline V gene, CDR1 is SEHNR and CDR2 is FQNEAQ (reference sequence). V shed 1 base and J 4 bases; nucleotides not matched to a gene: 4. The CDR3 is made up of 16 amino acids. The CDR3 DNA sequence: TGTGCCAGCAGCTTAGGAGGGACAGGGGGCGGCACTGAAGCTTTCTTT. Its protein product is CASSLGGTGGGTEAFF.

The chain carries TRBV4-2 and TRBJ2-3; either TRBD1 or TRBD2 may supply D (5 bases each). The V gene lost 2 bases and the J gene lost 0 bases, with 12 bases spanning the gap. Germline CDR1 is LGHNA and CDR2 is YNFKEQ. The CDR3 runs to 16 residues. Here the CDR3 reads CASSQSVGASTDTQYF. CDR3 coding DNA: TGTGCCAGCAGCCAATCGGTCGGGGCAAGCACAGATACGCAGTATTTT.

CDR3: CASSQQGTGNTIYF. The CDR3 region has the DNA TGTGCCAGCAGCCAACAGGGAACTGGAAACACCATATATTTT. This chain joins TRBV4-2 and TRBJ1-3, with a tentative D call TRBD1 (5 bases). V was clipped by 2 bases and J by 2 bases, with 7 bases between them. This CDR3 comprises 14 residues. In germline, CDR1 is LGHNA, CDR2 YNFKEQ.

The V and J genes are TRBV19 and TRBJ2-5; tentative D call: TRBD1 (6 bases). There are 15 residues in the CDR3. In germline, CDR1 is LNHDA, CDR2 SQIVND (reference sequence). The ends were cut back, 2 bases at V and 4 bases at J, with 14 bases in the middle. The CDR3 DNA sequence: TGTGCCAGTAGTATATCAGGGGTGGGTGTAGAGACCCAGTACTTC. Encoded protein: CASSISGVGVETQYF.

The CDR3 spells CASSKTGYDRDEQFF. The DNA of the CDR3 is TGTGCCAGCAGCAAGACAGGGTACGATAGGGATGAGCAGTTCTTC. The rearrangement uses TRBV7-3 and TRBJ2-1, with TRBD1 matching 7 bases. V gave up 5 bases and J gave up 8 bases; unmatched junction bases: 12. The CDR3 spans 15 residues. Germline V gene data show CDR1 as SGHTA and CDR2 as FQGTGA.

The genes are TRBV6-2 or TRBV6-3 and TRBJ2-1; possibly TRBD2 for D (6 bases). The CDR3 covers 14 residues. Trimming shortened V by 4 bases and J by 3 bases, and 10 bases separated the two germline ends. Germline assignment: CDR1 MNHEY and CDR2 SVGEGT. The CDR3 is CASSFGSSYNEQFF. DNA for the CDR3: TGTGCCAGCAGTTTCGGGAGCAGCTACAATGAGCAGTTCTTC.

V gene TRBV25-1 combines with J gene TRBJ2-1, with 10 bases identical to TRBD2. Germline V gene data show CDR1 as MGHDK and CDR2 as SYGVNS. J lost 2 bases, V lost 3 bases, and 1 base had no gene match. The CDR3 consists of 15 residues. The CDR3 here is CASSDTSGTYNEQFF. In DNA form, the CDR3 reads TGTGCCAGCAGTGACACTAGCGGGACCTACAATGAGCAGTTCTTC.

In this sample, this clone turned up once. The chain joins TRBV3-1 (or the pseudogene TRBV3-2) to TRBJ1-5; tentative D call: TRBD1 (5 bases). The CDR3 is 18 amino acids. V gave up 4 bases and J gave up 3 bases, with 22 bases separating them. In germline, CDR1 is LGHDT, CDR2 YNNKEL (reference sequence). The CDR3 DNA sequence: TGTGCCAGCAGCCCCGAGGCAGGGACTCCCAGGTACAATCAGCCCCAGCATTTT. Translating it yields CASSPEAGTPRYNQPQHF.

Ten or more counts support this clone. The genes are TRBV19 and TRBJ2-2; D may match TRBD1 or TRBD2 (6 bases each). The CDR3 spans 16 residues. Germline V lookup: CDR1 LNHDA, CDR2 SQIVND (reference sequence). V shed 3 bases and J shed 1 base, with 12 bases lying between them. The CDR3 DNA reads TGTGCCAGTAGTATGATAGAGGGGGGGAACACCGGGGAGCTGTTTTTT. It yields the protein CASSMIEGGNTGELFF.

The J gene is TRBJ1-3, the V gene TRBV11-2, with unresolved D. Germline values: CDR1 SGHAT, CDR2 FQNNGV. The CDR3 extends over 15 amino acids. Trimming took off 4 bases at V and 2 bases at J, with 12 bases between the two ends. This CDR3 is CASSSRTLTGNTIYF. The CDR3 DNA reads as TGTGCCAGCAGCTCCAGGACTCTGACTGGAAACACCATATATTTT.

In the case of this clone: This CDR3 is also generated by other DNA sequences in the sample. The rearrangement joins TRBV18 to TRBJ1-1; D perhaps matches TRBD1 (5 bases). Looked up from germline, CDR1 is KGHSH and CDR2 is LQKENI. Trimming removed 3 bases from V and 2 bases from J, with 7 bases in between. This CDR3 contains 13 residues. The CDR3 nucleotides are TGTGCCAGCTCACCCCAGGGCAACACTGAAGCTTTCTTT. Translated: CASSPQGNTEAFF.

This clone was observed a handful of times. V is TRBV11-2 and J is TRBJ2-5, with D perhaps matching TRBD1 or TRBD2 (6 bases each). V was cut by 2 bases and J by 6 bases, with 22 bases left in between. This CDR3 region has 17 residues. CDR1 is SGHAT and CDR2 is FQNNGV in the germline V gene. CDR3 DNA: TGTGCCAGCAGCTTAAGTTGGCTAGCGCTCCAGGGGCAGACCCAGTACTTC. Translation: CASSLSWLALQGQTQYF.

The J gene is TRBJ1-1, the V gene TRBV12-3 or TRBV12-4; D ambiguous. CDR3 length equals 13 residues. The V gene lost 7 bases and the J gene lost 8 bases, with 17 bases spanning the gap. The CDR3 DNA follows: TGTGCCAGCACCGAACTCCTCCCCTCGGAAGCTTTCTTT. Protein: CASTELLPSEAFF.

This clone was detected only a few times. The chain recombines TRBV4-1 with TRBJ2-1; 7 bases agree with TRBD1. The CDR3 runs to 17 residues. The germline gives CDR1 MGHRA, CDR2 YSYEKL. V was clipped by 0 bases and J by 0 bases; unmatched bases: 5. In DNA form, the CDR3 reads TGCGCCAGCAGCCAAGATTTGGGACAGAGCTCCTACAATGAGCAGTTCTTC. It encodes CASSQDLGQSSYNEQFF.

The genes are TRBV19 and TRBJ1-2; D is unclear. CDR1 is LNHDA, CDR2 SQIVND, per germline (reference sequence). The V gene lost 9 bases and the J gene lost 0 bases, with 8 bases spanning the gap. The CDR3 loop spans 12 amino acids. The CDR3 region is CASAETNYGYTF. In nucleotides, the CDR3 is TGTGCCAGCGCTGAAACTAACTATGGCTACACCTTC.

V gene TRBV3-1 (or the pseudogene TRBV3-2) combines with J gene TRBJ1-2; D is uncertain. CDR3 size: 18 residues. Trimming removed 0 bases from V and 3 bases from J, with 20 bases in between. Germline CDR1 and CDR2: LGHDT and YNNKEL (reference sequence). As DNA, the CDR3 is TGTGCCAGCAGCCAAGATCTTGGTTCCCAAGGTAGGGACTATGGCTACACCTTC. This translates into CASSQDLGSQGRDYGYTF.

This rearrangement joins TRBV11-2 to TRBJ2-2; 7 bases line up with TRBD1. Germline CDR1 reads SGHAT; CDR2 reads FQNNGV. Losses at the gene ends were 4 bases for V and 1 base for J; bases not matched to a gene: 3. This CDR3 is built from 15 residues. The CDR3 loop is CASSSQGLNTGELFF. The CDR3 bases are TGTGCCAGCAGCTCACAGGGGTTGAACACCGGGGAGCTGTTTTTT. The entire variable domain, with the rest obtained from reference TRBV11-2 and TRBJ2-2, is as follows: EAGVAQSPRYKIIEKRQSVAFWCNPISGHATLYWYQQILGQGPKLLIQFQNNGVVDDSQLPKDRFSAERLKGVDSTLKIQPAKLEDSAVYLCASSSQGLNTGELFFGEGSRLTVL.

V is TRBV6-6 and J is TRBJ1-5; TRBD1 might be the D (6 bases). Germline CDR1 and CDR2: MNHNY and SVGAGI (reference sequence). The CDR3 runs to 15 residues. With 2 bases removed from V and 7 bases from J, the gap between germline ends came to 15 bases. CDR3 sequence reads: CASSYGQGTGQPQHF. As DNA, the CDR3 is TGTGCCAGCAGTTACGGTCAGGGAACAGGGCAGCCCCAGCATTTT.

V is TRBV27 and J is TRBJ1-2; D call uncertain. V shed 2 bases and J shed 5 bases, with 6 bases lying between them. Germline CDR1 reads MNHEY; CDR2 reads SMNVEV (reference sequence). The CDR3 is made up of 12 amino acids. This CDR3 reads CASSLAGYGYTF. DNA of the CDR3: TGTGCCAGCAGTTTAGCCGGATATGGCTACACCTTC.

The rearrangement links TRBV7-9 to TRBJ2-1; D call uncertain. Trimming took off 5 bases at V and 11 bases at J, with 7 bases between the two ends. The CDR3 consists of 10 residues. The germline gives CDR1 SEHNR, CDR2 FQNEAQ (reference sequence). The CDR3 is CASSPEKQFF. The CDR3 DNA is TGTGCCAGCAGCCCCGAGAAGCAGTTCTTC.

This rearrangement joins TRBV7-3 to TRBJ2-3, with D perhaps assigned TRBD1 or TRBD2 (5 bases each). Trimming removed 0 bases at V and 0 bases at J, with 10 bases between. Germline loops: CDR1 SGHTA, CDR2 FQGTGA. The CDR3 runs 16 residues. CDR3 DNA sequence: TGTGCCAGCAGCTTAACTGGGGGTCCCAGCACAGATACGCAGTATTTT. Translated: CASSLTGGPSTDTQYF.

The gene calls are TRBV7-2 and TRBJ2-5; D ambiguous. V lost 6 bases and J 5 bases, leaving 10 bases between the germline ends. The CDR3 spans 12 residues. Germline values: CDR1 SGHTA, CDR2 FQGNSA. DNA for the CDR3: TGTGCCAGCAGATTATCCGGCGAGACCCAGTACTTC. Protein product: CASRLSGETQYF. The complete variable domain, with remaining parts taken from reference TRBV7-2 and TRBJ2-5, reads GAGVSQSPSNKVTEKGKDVELRCDPISGHTALYWYRQSLGQGLEFLIYFQGNSAPDKSGLPSDRFSAERTGGSVSTLTIQRTQQEDSAVYLCASRLSGETQYFGPGTRLLVL.

The CDR3 region is CASSQGLRGGTYEQYF. In nucleotides, the CDR3 is TGTGCCAGCAGCCAAGGGCTTCGCGGGGGAACCTACGAGCAGTACTTC. The chain is built from TRBV3-1 (or the pseudogene TRBV3-2) and TRBJ2-7; 7 nucleotides match TRBD2. Germline values: CDR1 LGHDT, CDR2 YNNKEL (reference sequence). This CDR3 has 16 amino acids. V was pared by 1 base and J by 2 bases, with 8 bases of the junction left unmatched.

This rearrangement joins TRBV24-1 to TRBJ2-2; maybe TRBD2 (5 bases). This CDR3 spans 14 amino acids. Germline V gene data show CDR1 as KGHDR and CDR2 as SFDVKD. The V end was cut by 10 bases, the J end by 3 bases, with 14 bases between. CDR3 sequence reads: CATSGLDHTGELFF. The CDR3 DNA is TGTGCCACGAGCGGACTGGACCACACCGGGGAGCTGTTTTTT.

The V and J genes are TRBV4-2 and TRBJ2-1; 8 positions agree with TRBD2. Germline trimming cut 0 bases from V and 3 bases from J; bases unmatched to any gene: 7. This CDR3 is 17 amino acids long. The germline CDR1 and CDR2 sequences are LGHNA and YNFKEQ. CDR3 coding DNA: TGTGCCAGCAGCCAAGAATCTAGCGGGTTGGTCTACAATGAGCAGTTCTTC. It translates to CASSQESSGLVYNEQFF.